These T cell receptor beta chains were read from a single sample in a study of blood T cell repertoires in COVID-19. The protocol was immunoSEQ multiplex PCR, while the TCRdb copy is restricted to in-frame clones and leaves out a portion. The repertoire has about 180,000 clones, 83% of them found once; the top ten carry less than 2%. Material for sequencing was peripheral blood. The origin of the receptors is a human donor in a cohort sampled during active COVID-19. Each CDR3 is given with its conserved first and last residue. A D gene is named only where the DNA matches it firmly. Size values are once, few and many counts, or a class for expanded clones, and some rows have none.

abundance	v_gene	d_gene	j_gene	CDR3aa	CDR3nt
-	TRBV4-3	TRBD1	TRBJ2-1	CASSQDGAGQGFNEQFF	TGCGCCAGCAGCCAAGACGGGGCGGGACAGGGCTTCAATGAGCAGTTCTTC
-	TRBV19	TRBD1	TRBJ2-6	CASSGTGGAGANVLTF	TGTGCCAGTAGTGGGACAGGGGGCGCTGGGGCCAACGTCCTGACTTTC
few	TRBV6-5	-	TRBJ1-1	CASSSTDMNTEAFF	TGTGCCAGCAGTTCCACAGACATGAACACTGAAGCTTTCTTT
-	TRBV3-1/TRBV3-2	TRBD2	TRBJ2-7	CASSQELRTSGRGEQYF	TGTGCCAGCAGCCAAGAATTGAGGACTAGCGGGAGGGGTGAGCAGTACTTC
-	TRBV28	TRBD1	TRBJ1-2	CASSSHSTGGDYGYTF	TGTGCCAGCAGTTCCCACTCGACAGGGGGAGACTATGGCTACACCTTC
-	TRBV19	TRBD1	TRBJ2-1	CANPGPRPGQGMNEQFF	TGTGCCAACCCAGGCCCCAGGCCGGGACAGGGGATGAATGAGCAGTTCTTC
-	TRBV18	TRBD1	TRBJ1-1	CASSQQGGMNTEAFF	TGTGCCAGCTCACAACAGGGGGGCATGAACACTGAAGCTTTCTTT
-	TRBV5-1	-	TRBJ1-5	CASSLQGNSNQPQHF	TGCGCCAGCAGCTTGCAGGGGAATAGCAATCAGCCCCAGCATTTT
-	TRBV18	-	TRBJ2-7	CASSLKGNTYEQYF	TGTGCCAGCTCACTCAAGGGGAATACCTACGAGCAGTACTTC
few	TRBV10-3	-	TRBJ1-2	CAITAGSGYTF	TGTGCCATCACGGCAGGGTCTGGCTACACCTTC
few	TRBV18	-	TRBJ2-7	CASSPRGRPYEQYF	TGTGCCAGCTCACCACGGGGGCGTCCGTACGAGCAGTACTTC
-	TRBV14	TRBD1	TRBJ1-2	CASSLVTGGSKGYTF	TGTGCCAGCAGCTTGGTGACAGGGGGCTCAAAGGGCTACACCTTC
-	TRBV7-9	TRBD1	TRBJ2-7	CASSSRDRGYEQYF	TGTGCCAGCAGCAGCCGGGACAGGGGATACGAGCAGTACTTC
-	TRBV28	-	TRBJ1-3	CATLPGLTSGNTIYF	TGTGCCACCCTTCCGGGACTGACCTCTGGAAACACCATATATTTT
-	TRBV19	TRBD2	TRBJ2-3	CASRSLAGVSDTQYF	TGTGCCAGTAGGTCACTAGCGGGAGTATCAGATACGCAGTATTTT
-	TRBV5-5	-	TRBJ2-1	CASSFSNEQFF	TGTGCCAGCAGCTTTAGTAATGAGCAGTTCTTC
few	TRBV18	-	TRBJ2-2	CASSPKTTGELFF	TGTGCCAGCTCACCAAAGACAACCGGGGAGCTGTTTTTT
-	TRBV3-1/TRBV3-2	-	TRBJ2-7	CASSQESWGPSLSFMAYEQYF	TGTGCCAGCAGCCAAGAATCATGGGGGCCGTCCCTCAGCTTTATGGCCTACGAGCAGTACTTC
-	TRBV7-9	-	TRBJ2-7	CASSLPGSYEQYF	TGTGCCAGCAGTTTACCAGGGTCCTACGAGCAGTACTTC
-	TRBV13	TRBD2	TRBJ2-3	CASSLRTSGDYTDTQYF	TGTGCCAGCAGCCTTCGGACTAGCGGGGACTACACAGATACGCAGTATTTT
-	TRBV7-3	-	TRBJ2-3	CASSLTGQGGPDTQYF	TGTGCCAGCAGCTTAACCGGACAGGGAGGGCCAGATACGCAGTATTTT
-	TRBV7-2	-	TRBJ2-3	CASSPRRTSTDTQYF	TGTGCCAGCAGCCCTCGACGGACTAGCACAGATACGCAGTATTTT
once	TRBV28	-	TRBJ2-6	CASSLGRYGANVLTF	TGTGCCAGCAGTTTAGGCAGGTACGGGGCCAACGTCCTGACTTTC
-	TRBV7-9	TRBD1	TRBJ2-1	CASSDRDRDYNEQFF	TGTGCCAGCAGCGACCGGGACAGGGATTACAATGAGCAGTTCTTC
-	TRBV6-2/TRBV6-3	TRBD1	TRBJ2-7	CASSRRRGSNPYEQYF	TGTGCCAGCAGTCGTCGCAGGGGGTCGAACCCCTACGAGCAGTACTTC
-	TRBV5-1	TRBD1	TRBJ2-3	CASSRRTGTADTQYF	TGCGCCAGCTCCCGAAGGACAGGCACCGCAGATACGCAGTATTTT
-	TRBV6-5	TRBD1	TRBJ2-3	CASSWTGARGTDTQYF	TGTGCCAGCAGTTGGACAGGGGCAAGGGGCACAGATACGCAGTATTTT
once	TRBV5-6	-	TRBJ2-6	CASSPTGASGANVLTF	TGTGCCAGCAGTCCGACAGGAGCCTCTGGGGCCAACGTCCTGACTTTC
-	TRBV19	-	TRBJ2-3	CASSKQGGVDTQYF	TGTGCCAGTAGTAAACAGGGTGGGGTAGATACGCAGTATTTT
once	TRBV19	TRBD1	TRBJ1-5	CASSPTGGVQPQHF	TGTGCCAGTAGCCCGACAGGGGGTGTTCAGCCCCAGCATTTT
-	TRBV4-1	-	TRBJ2-4	CASGGTFNIQYF	TGCGCCAGCGGGGGGACTTTCAACATTCAGTACTTC
-	TRBV11-2	-	TRBJ2-7	CASRATSYEQYF	TGTGCCAGCAGAGCTACCTCCTACGAGCAGTACTTC
-	TRBV6-5	-	TRBJ2-5	CASTRSGGGETQYF	TGTGCCAGCACCCGGAGCGGAGGTGGGGAGACCCAGTACTTC